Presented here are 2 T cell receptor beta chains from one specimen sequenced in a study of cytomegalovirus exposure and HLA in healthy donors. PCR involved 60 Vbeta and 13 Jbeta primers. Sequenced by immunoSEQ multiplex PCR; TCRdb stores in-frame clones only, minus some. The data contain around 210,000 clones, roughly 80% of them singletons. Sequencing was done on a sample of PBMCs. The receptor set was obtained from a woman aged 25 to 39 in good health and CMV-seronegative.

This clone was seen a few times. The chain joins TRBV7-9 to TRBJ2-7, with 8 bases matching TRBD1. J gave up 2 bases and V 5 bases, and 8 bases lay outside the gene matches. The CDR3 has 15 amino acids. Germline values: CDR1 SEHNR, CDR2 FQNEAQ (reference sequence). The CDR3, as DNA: TGTGCCAGCAGCGCTCGACAGGGGATCCCCTACGAGCAGTACTTC. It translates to CASSARQGIPYEQYF.

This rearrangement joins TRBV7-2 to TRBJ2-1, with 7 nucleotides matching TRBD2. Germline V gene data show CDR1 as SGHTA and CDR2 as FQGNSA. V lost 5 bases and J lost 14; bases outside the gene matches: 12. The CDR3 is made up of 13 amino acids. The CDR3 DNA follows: TGTGCCAGCAGCGTGTCCGGGAGCCGGGGGGAGTTCTTC. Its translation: CASSVSGSRGEFF.